Here is one TCR beta chain with its context. Its cognate antigen is unknown. The sample is drawn from a study of cytomegalovirus exposure and HLA in healthy donors. The study, taken as a whole, reports: Among TCR beta chains of equal frequency, HLA-associated ones were more clonally expanded in a later analysis. Most of the CMV-associated TCR beta chains (in a later analysis) appeared to be HLA-restricted.

Use of 60 Vbeta and 13 Jbeta primers characterized the PCR. Original processing notes: Per a later analysis, the number of unique TCR beta chains was about 80 million, of which about 10 million were shared. Sequencing used immunoSEQ multiplex PCR; TCRdb keeps in-frame clones, though not all of them. V, J and clone size derive from that table, while D and trimming were established from the DNA sequence. Its table lists tens of thousands of clones. The CDR3 spans 15 residues. In germline, CDR1 is LNHDA, CDR2 SQIVND (reference sequence). Trimming took 6 bases from V and 2 from J; bases not matched to a gene: 5.

The chain employs TRBV19 and TRBJ2-3; 10 nucleotides match TRBD2. The sequenced material came from PBMCs. The source is a man aged 50 or older in good health and CMV-seropositive. CDR3: CASSGLADITDTQYF. In DNA form, the CDR3 reads TGTGCCAGTAGCGGACTAGCGGATATCACAGATACGCAGTATTTT.